The entry below gives a single T cell receptor beta chain sequence along with its context. This clone's antigen is unknown. No quality values exist for individual bases; no much larger clone is one base distant. The data belong to a study of lymphopenia after photon versus proton radiotherapy (dated by TCRdb to the late 2010s). Background on the whole study: The immunological effects of photon versus proton radiation therapy were compared in patients with gastrointestinal tumors who developed high-grade lymphopenia. The cohort comprised about 22 patients with gastrointestinal tumors who received either photon or proton therapy and then developed lymphopenia. The study was designed to characterize how the impact on the immune system differs between the two radiation modalities. The full study reports these points: During treatment, patients who received photon therapy lost naive T cells and TCR diversity and gained effector/memory populations, whereas patients who received proton therapy remained relatively stable. The survival association was examined only in patients who died, and the authors described better survival with proton therapy as a possibility, not as a demonstrated result. Across the cohort, an inverse correlation was found between a larger post-nadir drop in TCR diversity and overall survival time among patients who died. After the lymphocyte count nadir, repertoires from photon-treated patients showed oligoclonal expansion, particularly of CD8+ Temra cells, and this expansion drove the decline in diversity.

Via the germline V gene, CDR1 is SGHRS and CDR2 YFSETQ. Spanning cysteine to phenylalanine, the CDR3 consists of 15 amino acids. Left in the record is the CDR3 DNA by itself, 45 bases read in frame from the first base. The germline V end is reduced by 2 bases and the J end by 4 bases; junction bases left unmatched: 7. The library relied on the immunoSEQ multiplex PCR assay. Deep sequencing of rearranged TCR beta loci, alongside multiparametric flow cytometry, was used to profile T cell repertoires. TCRdb stores this immuneACCESS table with in-frame sequences only. Part of the clones is absent; in the studies checked, under half of the shortfall reflects unresolved V genes, and no reason is known for the rest. The sample has roughly 29,000 clones on record, about nine tenths of them singletons. Together, the top ten hold approximately 50% of the sample.

The sample was peripheral blood, taken from a patient treated with proton-based radiotherapy. This TCR was sampled from a woman in her fifties or sixties with cholangiocarcinoma. Some clones in this sample may be carry-over from other donors' samples. This chain is built from TRBV5-1 and TRBJ2-3; the junction holds 7 bases that match TRBD1. The sequenced DNA: TGCGCCAGCAGCTTAGTAACAGGGGTGGCAGATACGCAGTATTTT. This sequence encodes CASSLVTGVADTQYF.